Included here is one TCR beta chain sequence, with context. Given a much more abundant clone one base away, this may be a read error. Clones were sequenced by immunoSEQ multiplex PCR, and TCRdb holds only the in-frame ones, with some missing. Counted here are roughly 180,000 clones, 86% occurring once; the ten biggest clones make up 6% to 8%. This record comes from a study of cytomegalovirus exposure and HLA in healthy donors. Across the study: Per a later analysis, the 550 to 850 first-cohort and some 110 validation repertoires shared one platform.

The V gene's germline CDR1 is PRHDT and CDR2 FYEKMQ (reference sequence). The CDR3 consists of 13 residues. The V and J ends lost 2 bases and 1 base respectively, with 6 bases between them. The rearrangement uses TRBV13 and TRBJ2-7, with a possible D match to TRBD1 (6 bases). The sequence derives from a man between 25 and 39 years old in good health and CMV-seropositive. Sequencing input: PBMCs. CDR3 in DNA: TGTGCCAGCAGCTTACAGGGGTCCTACGAGCAGTACTTC. The encoded protein is CASSLQGSYEQYF.